The 27 T cell receptor beta chains reported below all come from one sample, sequenced in a study of cytomegalovirus exposure and HLA in healthy donors (dated by TCRdb to between 2016 and 2019). Receptor libraries were prepared by the immunoSEQ multiplex PCR assay. A mixture of 60 forward primers for TCR Vbeta segments and 13 reverse primers for TCR Jbeta segments was used in the multiplex PCR. Held by TCRdb, this immuneACCESS table contains in-frame sequences only and omits some clones. Under half of the omission traces to an unresolved V gene where checked; the cause of the rest is unknown. Within this sample are around 300,000 clones, with 84% of them counted one time only. The top ten clones comprise 2% to 2.5% of the sample. The sample taken for sequencing was PBMCs. The source of these receptors is a woman aged 40 to 50 in good health and CMV-seropositive.

The J gene is TRBJ1-2, the V gene TRBV13, with 9 bases aligning to TRBD1. From germline, CDR1 is PRHDT and CDR2 FYEKMQ (reference sequence). The CDR3 runs 14 residues. J was trimmed by 2 bases and V by 5 bases; bases with no gene match: 3. The CDR3 DNA is TGTGCCAGCAGCCTCGACAGGGGGAACTATGGCTACACCTTC. Its translation is CASSLDRGNYGYTF.

The CDR3 nucleotides are TGTGCCAGCAGTGCCTCCTGGTGGGAGGGATTCACAGATACGCAGTATTTT. It translates to CASSASWWEGFTDTQYF. The chain recombines TRBV6-1 with TRBJ2-3; 7 bases line up with TRBD2. The V gene end was trimmed by 4 bases and the J gene end by 2 bases; junction bases not matched to a gene: 12. Germline CDR1 MNHNS, CDR2 SASEGT. This CDR3 comprises 17 residues.

V and J are TRBV6-1 and TRBJ2-3; D is perhaps TRBD2 (5 bases). Germline V gene lookup returns CDR1 MNHNS and CDR2 SASEGT. The CDR3 is 13 amino acids. V was clipped by 7 bases and J by 1 base, with 9 bases between them. CDR3: CASKTAGTDTQYF. The CDR3 DNA reads as TGTGCCAGCAAAACAGCGGGCACAGATACGCAGTATTTT.

This chain links TRBV4-2 with TRBJ2-7, with D perhaps matching TRBD1 (6 bases). From germline, CDR1 is LGHNA and CDR2 YNFKEQ. The V gene lost 4 bases and the J gene lost 2 bases, with 12 bases spanning the gap. There are 14 residues in the CDR3. The chain's CDR3 is CASSRPGQTYEQYF. In DNA, the CDR3 is TGTGCCAGCAGCCGCCCGGGACAAACCTACGAGCAGTACTTC.

CDR3 sequence reads: CASSHHRDRGNPHYGYTF. CDR3 bases: TGTGCCAGCAGTCATCACCGGGACAGGGGAAACCCCCACTATGGCTACACCTTC. The chain employs TRBV27 and TRBJ1-2; the match to TRBD1 covers 10 bases. The CDR3 loop spans 18 amino acids. Germline values: CDR1 MNHEY, CDR2 SMNVEV (reference sequence). Trimming cost V 5 bases and J 3 bases; bases outside gene matches: 15.

This clone occurred a few times. The gene calls are TRBV27 and TRBJ2-7, with a weak D call TRBD1 (6 bases). The germline V and J ends were trimmed by 2 bases and 5 bases, with 10 bases remaining between them. Per the germline V gene, CDR1 is MNHEY and CDR2 is SMNVEV (reference sequence). The CDR3 sequence is 13 residues long. CDR3 amino acids: CASSLNRVHEQYF. CDR3 nucleotides: TGTGCCAGCAGTTTAAACAGGGTCCACGAGCAGTACTTC.

The count of this clone is one. The chain links TRBV6-5 to TRBJ2-3, with TRBD2 matching over 11 bases. The length of the CDR3 is 16 residues. V lost 2 bases and J lost 4; bases outside the gene matches: 5. Germline V gene data show CDR1 as MNHEY and CDR2 as SVGAGI. As DNA, the CDR3 is TGTGCCAGCAGTTACAGTCTAGCGGGAGGATCAGATACGCAGTATTTT. Translation: CASSYSLAGGSDTQYF.

With regard to this clone: The missing conserved phenylalanine or tryptophan at the end of this CDR3 makes a read error likely. The chain links TRBV4-3 to TRBJ1-5; 7 bases align to TRBD1. The length of the CDR3 is 14 residues. J gave up 7 bases and V 3 bases, and 6 bases lay outside the gene matches. Germline assignment: CDR1 LGHNA and CDR2 YSLEER. CDR3 DNA sequence: TGCGCCAGCAGCCAGGGGGACAGTGGACAGCCCCAGCATCTT. Amino acid sequence: CASSQGDSGQPQHL.

The gene calls are TRBV5-1 and TRBJ2-1; the D is unclear. Deletions cut 4 bases from V and 3 bases from J, with 17 bases between. There are 16 residues in the CDR3. The V gene's germline CDR1 is SGHRS and CDR2 YFSETQ. For the CDR3, the DNA is TGCGCCAGCAGCATCGATACCGGCGGCTACTACAATGAGCAGTTCTTC. The encoded protein is CASSIDTGGYYNEQFF. The full variable domain, its missing parts supplied by reference TRBV5-1 and TRBJ2-1, is KAGVTQTPRYLIKTRGQQVTLSCSPISGHRSVSWYQQTPGQGLQFLFEYFSETQRNKGNFPGRFSGRQFSNSRSEMNVSTLELGDSALYLCASSIDTGGYYNEQFFGPGTRLTVL.

The chain employs TRBV4-2 and TRBJ2-6; 8 nucleotides match TRBD1. The V gene's germline CDR1 is LGHNA and CDR2 YNFKEQ. The V segment lost 0 bases and the J segment 0 bases; nucleotides outside the gene matches: 16. The CDR3 spans 22 residues. This CDR3 reads CASSQDPGGQYSTNSGANVLTF. The CDR3 DNA sequence: TGTGCCAGCAGCCAAGATCCAGGGGGCCAATATTCTACTAACTCTGGGGCCAACGTCCTGACTTTC.

This clone has only a few counts. The chain carries TRBV28 and TRBJ2-7; maybe TRBD2 (6 bases). The V end lost 6 bases, the J end lost 1 base, and 19 bases lay between the germline ends. This CDR3 is built from 16 residues. CDR1 MDHEN and CDR2 SYDVKM come from the germline V gene. The CDR3 here is CASRTGSSESSYEQYF. CDR3 DNA sequence: TGTGCCAGCAGAACGGGCTCTAGCGAGAGTTCCTACGAGCAGTACTTC.

This chain uses TRBV13 with TRBJ2-3; possible D gene TRBD2, 6 bases. CDR1 PRHDT and CDR2 FYEKMQ come from the germline V gene (reference sequence). The length of the CDR3 is 16 residues. V was trimmed by 5 bases and J by 6 bases, leaving 21 bases between them. CDR3 DNA sequence: TGTGCCAGCAGCGCCAGACTGGGGGGAAAGAGGGATACGCAGTATTTT. This gives the protein CASSARLGGKRDTQYF.

This chain connects TRBV9 to TRBJ2-1; TRBD2 matches 14 bases. The V and J ends lost 0 bases and 7 bases, in that order; junction bases with no gene match: 9. Germline V gene data show CDR1 as SGDLS and CDR2 as YYNGEE. CDR3 length equals 18 residues. The chain's CDR3 is CASSVGFGGLAGANEQFF. CDR3 in DNA: TGTGCCAGCAGCGTAGGGTTCGGGGGACTAGCGGGAGCGAATGAGCAGTTCTTC.

This clone has just a few counts. DNA of the CDR3: TGCAGCGTTGAGGGGGGGCAAGAGACCCAGTACTTC. Translated: CSVEGGQETQYF. This sequence joins TRBV29-1 and TRBJ2-5; 7 positions agree with TRBD2. The CDR3 contains 12 residues. Germline CDR1 is SQVTM and CDR2 is ANQGSEA. Trimming took 3 bases from V and 2 from J; bases not matched to a gene: 0.

The chain has TRBV4-2 and TRBJ2-1; the match to TRBD2 covers 13 bases. The trim removed 2 bases at V and 8 bases at J, leaving 6 bases unmatched. CDR1 and CDR2 from the germline V gene are LGHNA and YNFKEQ. The CDR3 consists of 16 residues. DNA for the CDR3: TGTGCCAGCAGCCAACCGGGACTAGCGGGAAATGATGAGCAGTTCTTC. Amino acid sequence: CASSQPGLAGNDEQFF.

For the CDR3, the DNA is TGTTGTGCGGGCCGGGGTGAGCAGTTCTTC. It encodes CCAGRGEQFF. The chain has TRBV30 and TRBJ2-1; D may be TRBD2 (5 bases). This CDR3 comprises 10 residues. Germline V gene sequence: CDR1 GTSNPN, CDR2 SVGIG (reference sequence). The variable domain in full, with the rest retrieved from reference TRBV30 and TRBJ2-1, is SQTIHQWPATLVQPVGSPLSLECTVEGTSNPNLYWYRQAAGRGLQLLFYSVGIGQISSEVPQNLSASRPQDRQFILSSKKLLLSDSGFYLCCAGRGEQFFGPGTRLTVL.

This clone was seen only a few times. The chain employs TRBV27 and TRBJ1-3; 8 bases match TRBD1. V lost 5 bases, J lost 2 bases, and 8 bases stayed unmatched. The CDR3 is 16 amino acids. Germline V gene lookup returns CDR1 MNHEY and CDR2 SMNVEV (reference sequence). The DNA of the CDR3 is TGTGCCAGCAGTCCGGAAGTACAGGGGGCTGGAAACACCATATATTTT. Translation: CASSPEVQGAGNTIYF.

J is TRBJ1-2 and V is TRBV30; D is perhaps TRBD1 (5 bases). The V end was cut by 0 bases, the J end by 4 bases, with 21 bases between. The CDR3 covers 17 residues. Germline V gives CDR1 GTSNPN, CDR2 SVGIG (reference sequence). In DNA form, the CDR3 reads TGTGCCTGGAGTGTACACGGGGGGGGTCCTATTCCCTATGGCTACACCTTC. It specifies CAWSVHGGGPIPYGYTF.

The CDR3 DNA follows: TGTGCCTGGACCACGGACTATTACACCGGGGAGCTGTTTTTT. This gives the protein CAWTTDYYTGELFF. This rearrangement joins TRBV30 to TRBJ2-2; a possible D gene is TRBD2 (6 bases). Trimming cost V 4 bases and J 3 bases, with 12 bases left between them. CDR1 GTSNPN and CDR2 SVGIG come from the germline V gene (reference sequence). The CDR3 has 14 amino acids.

This clone showed up just once. The CDR3 DNA is TGCAGCGTTGAGGGGACAGGGAGTCCTTATGGCTACACCTTC. It yields the protein CSVEGTGSPYGYTF. The rearrangement joins TRBV29-1 to TRBJ1-2; 9 bases line up with TRBD1. V lost 3 bases and J lost 5; bases outside the gene matches: 7. Germline CDR1 and CDR2: SQVTM and ANQGSEA. The CDR3 has 14 residues.

Comment on this clone: In the same sample, other DNA sequences code for this CDR3. The chain is built from TRBV6-5 and TRBJ2-7; 11 bases line up with TRBD2. The length of the CDR3 is 15 residues. Per the germline V gene, CDR1 is MNHEY and CDR2 is SVGAGI. V dropped 2 bases and J dropped 0; count of bases not matched to a gene: 0. The CDR3 DNA is TGTGCCAGCAGTTACGGGACTAGCGGCTCCTACGAGCAGTACTTC. This gives the protein CASSYGTSGSYEQYF.

V is TRBV27 and J is TRBJ2-1; D gene unclear. V was trimmed by 6 bases and J by 3 bases, leaving 15 bases between them. CDR1 is MNHEY, CDR2 SMNVEV, per germline (reference sequence). This CDR3 is 15 amino acids long. The CDR3 coding sequence is TGTGCCAGCAGCAAAACTCTCTACGGCTACAATGAGCAGTTCTTC. It specifies CASSKTLYGYNEQFF.

This clone was seen only a few times. This chain joins TRBV6-6 and TRBJ1-6; tentatively, D is TRBD1 (6 bases). The V end lost 2 bases, the J end lost 3 bases, and 8 bases lay between the germline ends. Germline V lookup: CDR1 MNHNY, CDR2 SVGAGI (reference sequence). The CDR3 contains 15 residues. The CDR3 is CASSYQGIYNSPLHF. The CDR3 nucleotides are TGTGCCAGCAGTTACCAGGGGATCTATAATTCACCCCTCCACTTT.

The chain joins TRBV5-5 to TRBJ1-5; 7 positions match TRBD1. The ends lost 4 bases at V and 2 bases at J; junction bases unmatched: 9. CDR3 size: 16 residues. Germline assignment: CDR1 SGHKS and CDR2 YYEKEE (reference sequence). CDR3: CASSPLDRAGNQPQHF. Here the CDR3 DNA reads TGTGCCAGCAGCCCACTAGACAGGGCGGGCAATCAGCCCCAGCATTTT.

The CDR3 DNA sequence: TGCGCCAGCAGCCACCCCCCCAATGGGGCAGCCAATTCACCCCTCCACTTT. This sequence encodes CASSHPPNGAANSPLHF. The V gene is TRBV5-1, the J gene TRBJ1-6; tentatively, D is TRBD1 (5 bases). This CDR3 region has 17 residues. Between the trimmed V and J ends, which lost 4 bases and 7 bases, there was a span of 21 bases. Germline V gene lookup returns CDR1 SGHRS and CDR2 YFSETQ.

The chain joins TRBV7-9 to TRBJ2-2; 7 bases fit TRBD1. Per germline, CDR1 SEHNR and CDR2 FQNEAQ (reference sequence). The CDR3 spans 15 residues. V shed 6 bases and J 5 bases; nucleotides not matched to a gene: 9. The CDR3 loop reads CASSPETGSTGELFF. The CDR3 DNA reads as TGTGCCAGCAGTCCTGAGACAGGGAGTACCGGGGAGCTGTTTTTT. Supplemented by reference TRBV7-9 and TRBJ2-2, the full variable domain reads DTGVSQNPRHKITKRGQNVTFRCDPISEHNRLYWYRQTLGQGPEFLTYFQNEAQLEKSRLLSDRFSAERPKGSFSTLEIQRTEQGDSAMYLCASSPETGSTGELFFGEGSRLTVL.

The V and J genes are TRBV6-4 and TRBJ2-1; 10 bases line up with TRBD2. Unmatched junction bases numbered 2, after V lost 0 bases and J lost 6 bases. The CDR3 is made up of 15 amino acids. Germline V lookup: CDR1 MRHNA, CDR2 SNTAGT. In nucleotides, the CDR3 is TGTGCCAGCAGTGACTCGCTAGCGGGGGTCAATGAGCAGTTCTTC. Translated, it gives CASSDSLAGVNEQFF.